This TCR beta chain was found in a study of T cell responses to AZD1222 COVID-19 vaccine. General study results and limits: It was only six AZD1222 recipients who were seropositive at baseline. Among vaccine-associated CD4 TCRs, coverage spanned spike, with dominance at 160-218 and 743-854. Donors were largely white British and mainly female; clonal diversity was possibly underestimated.

Repertoires were generated with immunoSEQ multiplex PCR, while TCRdb's copy carries only in-frame clones and drops some. The top ten clones hold roughly 13% of a sample with approximately 110,000 clones, roughly 90% of them seen once. V lost 1 base, J lost 2 bases, and 15 bases lay in between. This CDR3 is built from 16 residues. CDR1 is SEHNR, CDR2 FQNEAQ, per germline (reference sequence). With regard to this clone: The antigen remains undetermined.

This sample comprised peripheral blood, obtained on day 0 of MenACWY control vaccination. This clonotype originated in an adult in good health. The chain links TRBV7-9 to TRBJ2-7, with D possibly TRBD1 on 7 matching bases. The CDR3 DNA reads TGTGCCAGCAGCTTAGATGGAGGGGACAGACCCTACGAGCAGTACTTC. This sequence encodes CASSLDGGDRPYEQYF. The full variable domain, its missing parts supplied by reference TRBV7-9 and TRBJ2-7, is DTGVSQNPRHKITKRGQNVTFRCDPISEHNRLYWYRQTLGQGPEFLTYFQNEAQLEKSRLLSDRFSAERPKGSFSTLEIQRTEQGDSAMYLCASSLDGGDRPYEQYFGPGTRLTVT.